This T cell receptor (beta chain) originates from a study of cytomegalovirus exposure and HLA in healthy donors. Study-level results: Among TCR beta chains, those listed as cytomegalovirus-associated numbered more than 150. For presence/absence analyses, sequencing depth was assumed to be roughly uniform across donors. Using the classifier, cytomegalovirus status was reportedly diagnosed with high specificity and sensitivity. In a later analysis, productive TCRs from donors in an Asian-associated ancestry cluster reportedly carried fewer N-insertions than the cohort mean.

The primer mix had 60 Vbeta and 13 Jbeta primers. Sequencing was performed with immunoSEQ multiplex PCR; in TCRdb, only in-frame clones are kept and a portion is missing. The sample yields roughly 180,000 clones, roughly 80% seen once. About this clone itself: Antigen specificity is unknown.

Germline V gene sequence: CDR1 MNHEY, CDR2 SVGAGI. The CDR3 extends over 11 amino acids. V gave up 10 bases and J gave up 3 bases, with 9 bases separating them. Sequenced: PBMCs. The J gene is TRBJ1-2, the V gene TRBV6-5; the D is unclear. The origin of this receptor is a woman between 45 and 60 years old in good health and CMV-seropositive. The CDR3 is CATHIDYGYTF. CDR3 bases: TGTGCCACCCACATCGACTATGGCTACACCTTC.